This entry lists 21 T cell receptor beta chains sequenced from one sample in a study of tumor-infiltrating lymphocytes in localized non-small cell lung cancer. Clones were read by immunoSEQ multiplex PCR, and TCRdb kept only the in-frame ones, dropping some. The sample comprises approximately 3,700 clones, 58% of which are singletons, and approximately 13% rests with the top ten. Sequencing used uninvolved lung tissue not adjacent to the tumor. All receptors come from a human donor with non-small cell lung cancer.

The gene calls are TRBV30 and TRBJ2-7, with TRBD1 matching over 9 bases. The ends lost 3 bases at V and 6 bases at J; junction bases unmatched: 12. Germline assignment: CDR1 GTSNPN and CDR2 SVGIG (reference sequence). The CDR3 consists of 15 residues. CDR3 nucleotides: TGTGCCTGGAGATACAGGGACAGGGAATCTGGCGAGCAGTACTTC. Protein product: CAWRYRDRESGEQYF.

As regards this clone: One end of the junction is discordant with germline, which a read error may explain. The V and J genes are TRBV6-5 and TRBJ1-2; 9 bases are a match to TRBD1. Germline CDR1 and CDR2: MNHEY and SVGAGI. CDR3 length: 12 residues. The CDR3 loop reads CASSYGGQGETF. CDR3 coding DNA: TGTGCCAGCAGTTATGGGGGACAGGGCGAGACTTTC.

J is TRBJ2-6 and V is TRBV25-1; D gene unclear. V lost 4 bases to trimming and J lost 0 bases, with 10 bases between them. Germline CDR1 is MGHDK and CDR2 is SYGVNS. The CDR3 covers 16 residues. This CDR3 reads CASSGFTSSGANVLTF. The CDR3 DNA follows: TGTGCCAGCAGTGGATTCACGAGCTCTGGGGCCAACGTCCTGACTTTC.

This clone was recorded a few times. The chain uses TRBV7-9 and TRBJ1-1; maybe TRBD1 (6 bases). This CDR3 has 13 amino acids. From germline, CDR1 is SEHNR and CDR2 FQNEAQ (reference sequence). V gave up 6 bases and J gave up 5 bases, with 13 bases separating them. CDR3 region: CASSLGGSTEAFF. The DNA for the CDR3 is TGTGCCAGCAGTCTAGGGGGGAGTACTGAAGCTTTCTTT.

This clone was detected only a few times. The J gene is TRBJ2-7, the V gene TRBV29-1; the D is unclear. CDR1 SQVTM and CDR2 ANQGSEA come from the germline V gene. The CDR3 length is 10 residues. Trimming cost V 4 bases and J 1 base, with 2 bases left between them. DNA for the CDR3: TGCAGCGTTGGTTCCTACGAGCAGTACTTC. Translated, it gives CSVGSYEQYF.

This chain connects TRBV12-5 to TRBJ1-4; D not certain. The CDR3 contains 12 residues. Trimming shortened V by 1 base and J by 9 bases, and 6 bases separated the two germline ends. Germline values: CDR1 LGHNT, CDR2 FRNRAP. The CDR3 protein is CASGLDLQKLFF. CDR3 nucleotide sequence: TGTGCTAGTGGTTTGGATCTCCAAAAACTGTTTTTT.

This clone was counted only a few times. V gene TRBV6-1 combines with J gene TRBJ1-1; tentatively, D is TRBD1 (5 bases). The germline V and J ends were trimmed by 1 base and 5 bases, with 8 bases remaining between them. Germline V lookup: CDR1 MNHNS, CDR2 SASEGT. This CDR3 region has 13 residues. CDR3 sequence (DNA): TGTGCCAGCAGTGAAGAGGGGTGGACTGAAGCTTTCTTT. Protein product: CASSEEGWTEAFF.

The chain has TRBV5-6 and TRBJ2-7, with 14 positions matching TRBD2. The V segment lost 4 bases and the J segment 5 bases; nucleotides outside the gene matches: 11. The germline V gene has CDR1 SGHDT and CDR2 YYEEEE. The CDR3 is 17 amino acids. The CDR3 DNA is TGTGCCAGCAGCCTTGGGACTAGCGGGAGTCGGGAGGACGAGCAGTACTTC. Translation: CASSLGTSGSREDEQYF.

A few counts support this clone. The rearrangement uses TRBV7-3 and TRBJ2-1; 7 bases map to TRBD1. The junction had 8 bases not matched to a gene; V was cut back by 5 bases and J by 7 bases. CDR1 and CDR2 (germline): SGHTA, FQGTGA. The CDR3 has 14 residues. DNA for the CDR3: TGTGCCAGCAGCCCACAGACAGGGTCAAATGAGCAGTTCTTC. It encodes CASSPQTGSNEQFF.

This clone was seen a few times. V usage is TRBV19 and J usage is TRBJ2-5; D uncertain. Per the germline V gene, CDR1 is LNHDA and CDR2 is SQIVND (reference sequence). The CDR3 extends over 11 amino acids. The ends were cut back, 2 bases at V and 5 bases at J, with 3 bases in the middle. The CDR3 nucleotides are TGTGCCAGTAGTATAATGGAGACCCAGTACTTC. Translated: CASSIMETQYF.

As for this clone: An end of the junction differs from the germline gene, which may be a read error. The V call is TRBV7-2, the J call TRBJ2-7; D may be TRBD1 (5 bases). Germline CDR1 reads SGHTA; CDR2 reads FQGNSA. This CDR3 is built from 14 residues. CDR3 DNA sequence: TGTGCCTGCAGACGGGCAGGGAACTCCTACGAGCAGTACTTC. Protein sequence: CACRRAGNSYEQYF.

This clone came up a few times. V and J are TRBV10-3 and TRBJ2-7; D remains unclear. CDR3 size: 12 residues. V dropped 2 bases and J dropped 5 bases, with 7 bases sitting between them. Germline values: CDR1 ENHRY, CDR2 SYGVKD. CDR3 in amino acids: CAISETDHEQYF. The CDR3 DNA reads TGTGCCATCAGTGAGACAGACCACGAGCAGTACTTC.

This clone was counted once. This chain uses TRBV7-2 with TRBJ2-7; either TRBD1 or TRBD2 may supply D (5 bases each). Per germline, CDR1 SGHTA and CDR2 FQGNSA. Trimming took off 3 bases at V and 3 bases at J, with 9 bases between the two ends. The CDR3 contains 13 residues. CDR3: CASSLGPGYEQYF. CDR3 nucleotides: TGTGCCAGCAGCTTGGGACCGGGCTACGAGCAGTACTTC.

This chain links TRBV19 with TRBJ1-1; D remains unclear. Germline values: CDR1 LNHDA, CDR2 SQIVND (reference sequence). V lost 3 bases, J lost 1 base, and 12 bases lay in between. This CDR3 has 15 residues. In DNA form, the CDR3 reads TGTGCCAGTAGTATCGAACCGACCCGGAACACTGAAGCTTTCTTT. Protein product: CASSIEPTRNTEAFF.

The chain employs TRBV4-1 and TRBJ2-7; 9 positions match TRBD1. CDR1 and CDR2 (germline): MGHRA, YSYEKL. The ends lost 1 base at V and 0 bases at J; junction bases unmatched: 4. The CDR3 length is 16 residues. This CDR3 is CASSQGGDRVSYEQYF. The CDR3 bases are TGCGCCAGCAGCCAAGGGGGGGACAGGGTCTCCTACGAGCAGTACTTC.

This clone has a handful of counts. The V call is TRBV4-2, the J call TRBJ1-1; D unclear. Between the trimmed V and J ends, which lost 4 bases and 1 base, there was a span of 10 bases. Germline CDR1 LGHNA, CDR2 YNFKEQ. CDR3 length: 14 residues. DNA for the CDR3: TGTGCCAGCAGCCCCCAGCCCGGGAACACTGAAGCTTTCTTT. It specifies CASSPQPGNTEAFF.

The chain couples TRBV29-1 to TRBJ2-3, with D hard to call. CDR1 is SQVTM, CDR2 ANQGSEA, per germline. Between the trimmed V and J ends, which lost 2 bases and 0 bases, there was a span of 3 bases. This CDR3 contains 12 residues. Here the CDR3 reads CSVETSTDTQYF. In DNA, the CDR3 is TGCAGCGTTGAAACTAGCACAGATACGCAGTATTTT.

In its sample, this clone is medium-sized. This sequence joins TRBV27 and TRBJ2-7, with D perhaps TRBD1 (6 bases). V was trimmed by 5 bases and J by 3 bases, leaving 14 bases between them. This CDR3 has 14 amino acids. Germline CDR1 reads MNHEY; CDR2 reads SMNVEV (reference sequence). The CDR3 protein is CASSPGTRYYEQYF. CDR3 coding DNA: TGTGCCAGCAGTCCCGGGACACGTTACTACGAGCAGTACTTC.

This clone appeared a single time. The chain carries TRBV30 and TRBJ1-1; a weak D match, TRBD1 (5 bases). V was shortened by 4 bases and J by 4 bases, with 13 bases between the two germline ends. The CDR3 is made up of 13 amino acids. The germline CDR1 and CDR2 sequences are GTSNPN and SVGIG (reference sequence). The CDR3 loop is CAWTFGGGTEAFF. DNA for the CDR3: TGTGCCTGGACCTTTGGGGGAGGCACTGAAGCTTTCTTT.

The V call is TRBV2, the J call TRBJ1-1; D call uncertain. The V end lost 7 bases, the J end lost 9 bases, and 18 bases lay between the germline ends. CDR3 length: 13 amino acids. The germline V gene encodes CDR1 SNHLY and CDR2 FYNNEI. The CDR3 DNA follows: TGTGCCAGCAATACCAACAAGCGGGAAAAAGCTTTCTTT. This sequence encodes CASNTNKREKAFF. Variable domain in full (rest from reference TRBV2 and TRBJ1-1): EPEVTQTPSHQVTQMGQEVILRCVPISNHLYFYWYRQILGQKVEFLVSFYNNEISEKSEIFDDQFSVERPDGSNFTLKIRSTKLEDSAMYFCASNTNKREKAFFGQGTRLTVV.

This clone was seen only a few times. The chain is built from TRBV9 and TRBJ2-1; D remains ambiguous. There are 13 residues in the CDR3. Germline values: CDR1 SGDLS, CDR2 YYNGEE. V was shortened by 0 bases and J by 6 bases, with 7 bases between the two germline ends. CDR3 residues: CASSVDVPNEQFF. CDR3 nucleotide sequence: TGTGCCAGCAGCGTAGACGTCCCCAATGAGCAGTTCTTC.